The 21 T cell receptor beta chains below come from one sample, sequenced in a study of hypomethylating agent response in myelodysplastic syndrome. TCRdb's table, derived via immunoSEQ multiplex PCR, lists solely in-frame clones and lacks some. Of approximately 4,200 clones in the sample, around four fifths were seen once. The sample consisted of bone marrow, taken before or after starting hypomethylating agent treatment for myelodysplastic syndrome (not recorded which). These receptors were collected from a human donor with myelodysplastic syndrome.

The rearrangement uses TRBV5-1 and TRBJ2-6, with D tentatively TRBD1 or TRBD2 (5 bases each). Germline V gene sequence: CDR1 SGHRS, CDR2 YFSETQ. Deletions cut 3 bases from V and 0 bases from J, with 16 bases between. The CDR3 runs to 18 residues. CDR3 sequence: CASSSGGGRGSGANVLTF. CDR3 nucleotides: TGCGCCAGCAGCTCCGGTGGGGGTCGCGGCTCTGGGGCCAACGTCCTGACTTTC.

V gene TRBV27 combines with J gene TRBJ2-7, with D perhaps given as TRBD1 or TRBD2 (5 bases each). CDR3 length: 15 residues. The ends were cut back, 4 bases at V and 6 bases at J, with 19 bases in the middle. Germline V gene data show CDR1 as MNHEY and CDR2 as SMNVEV (reference sequence). The CDR3 DNA reads as TGTGCCAGCAGTTCACCGTCCCGGGACGCTGGCGAGCAGTACTTC. The encoded protein is CASSSPSRDAGEQYF.

This CDR3 reads CASGPAGGTGELFF. The CDR3 DNA follows: TGTGCCAGCGGGCCAGCGGGGGGTACCGGGGAGCTGTTTTTT. The gene calls are TRBV6-6 and TRBJ2-2; TRBD2 matches at 9 bases. Germline CDR1 MNHNY, CDR2 SVGAGI (reference sequence). The V gene end was trimmed by 8 bases and the J gene end by 5 bases; junction bases not matched to a gene: 6. The CDR3 sequence is 14 residues long.

The gene calls are TRBV9 and TRBJ2-2; maybe TRBD2 (5 bases). Trimming removed 3 bases from V and 0 bases from J, with 15 bases in between. The length of the CDR3 is 17 residues. Looked up from germline, CDR1 is SGDLS and CDR2 is YYNGEE. Here the CDR3 reads CASSDNPLGANTGELFF. The CDR3 DNA reads TGTGCCAGCAGCGACAACCCCCTCGGGGCGAACACCGGGGAGCTGTTTTTT.

The chain links TRBV2 to TRBJ2-7; D gene uncertain. The CDR3 length is 12 residues. Trimming removed 10 bases at V and 7 bases at J, with 17 bases between. Germline V gene lookup returns CDR1 SNHLY and CDR2 FYNNEI. CDR3 sequence: CATSRRAWEQYF. In DNA form, the CDR3 reads TGTGCCACCTCCCGTAGGGCTTGGGAGCAGTACTTC.

The chain couples TRBV15 to TRBJ2-5; D is tentatively TRBD1 or TRBD2 (6 bases each). The J call may be mistaken, given a closer DNA end match to TRBJ2-7. Germline CDR1 is LNHNV and CDR2 is YYDKDF (reference sequence). This CDR3 spans 15 amino acids. The CDR3 is CATSRGGRGTYEQYF. The CDR3 DNA reads TGTGCCACCAGCAGGGGGGGCAGGGGCACCTACGAGCAGTACTTC.

The V gene is TRBV11-3, the J gene TRBJ1-1; D remains ambiguous. Germline V gene data show CDR1 as SGHNT and CDR2 as YENEEA. The ends were cut back, 0 bases at V and 4 bases at J, with 12 bases in the middle. This CDR3 comprises 15 residues. The chain's CDR3 is CASSLERGGLTEAFF. The CDR3 coding sequence is TGTGCCAGCAGCTTAGAGAGAGGTGGGCTCACTGAAGCTTTCTTT.

The gene calls are TRBV7-8 and TRBJ2-1, with D tentatively TRBD2 (7 bases). Germline V gene lookup returns CDR1 SGHVS and CDR2 FQNEAQ. V was clipped by 5 bases and J by 0 bases, with 17 bases between them. This CDR3 has 17 amino acids. Here the CDR3 DNA reads TGTGCCAGCAGCCCATCACCGGGGGGCAGCTCCTACAATGAGCAGTTCTTC. Translation: CASSPSPGGSSYNEQFF.

The rearrangement joins TRBV5-1 to TRBJ1-1; D call uncertain. Germline V gene data show CDR1 as SGHRS and CDR2 as YFSETQ. The CDR3 is 13 residues long. V was cut by 2 bases and J by 6 bases, with 11 bases left in between. For the CDR3, the DNA is TGCGCCAGCAGCTTCTTGCCAGCCCCTGAAGCTTTCTTT. Amino acids: CASSFLPAPEAFF.

This clone has only one observation. The DNA is omitted, as the CDR3 cannot be located on it reliably, and the CDR3 follows TCRdb's listing. The rearrangement joins TRBV7-2 to TRBJ2-4; the tabulated D call, TRBD1, remains unverified against the DNA. From germline, CDR1 is SGHTA and CDR2 FQGNSA. From its first to its last residue, the CDR3 has 14 amino acids. CDR3 in amino acids: CASSFGQGKNIQYF.

V and J are TRBV5-5 and TRBJ1-3; D unclear. Trimming took 3 bases from V and 4 from J, leaving 14 bases between them. The V gene's germline CDR1 is SGHKS and CDR2 YYEKEE (reference sequence). This CDR3 region has 15 residues. In DNA, the CDR3 is TGTGCCAGCAGCTGGGGTCCATCTCTGGGAAACACCATATATTTT. The encoded protein is CASSWGPSLGNTIYF.

This chain links TRBV4-3 with TRBJ1-3; tentative D call: TRBD1 (5 bases). Germline V gene sequence: CDR1 LGHNA, CDR2 YSLEER. Trimming removed 3 bases at V and 2 bases at J, with 20 bases between. The CDR3 contains 18 residues. CDR3: CASSQRVGVMRAGNTIYF. The CDR3 DNA reads TGCGCCAGCAGCCAGAGAGTGGGGGTGATGAGAGCTGGAAACACCATATATTTT.

V is TRBV13 and J is TRBJ2-7; 7 bases line up with TRBD1. There are 17 residues in the CDR3. V trimming: 5 bases; J trimming: 7 bases; junction bases outside the gene matches: 20. Germline V gene sequence: CDR1 PRHDT, CDR2 FYEKMQ (reference sequence). The CDR3 DNA reads as TGTGCCAGCAGCGGGGCCTCGGGACAGACATCCCCTGTTGAGCAGTACTTC. Translation: CASSGASGQTSPVEQYF.

This clone has more than one count but fewer than ten. The rearrangement links TRBV7-7 to TRBJ2-5; 7 bases match TRBD1. J gave up 5 bases and V 4 bases, and 7 bases lay outside the gene matches. CDR1 and CDR2 (germline): SSHAT, FNYEAQ (reference sequence). This CDR3 region has 14 residues. CDR3 in amino acids: CASSSRTGGETQYF. The CDR3 coding sequence is TGTGCCAGCAGCTCCCGGACAGGTGGTGAGACCCAGTACTTC.

The chain has TRBV5-6 and TRBJ2-2; no definite D call. Germline CDR1 is SGHDT and CDR2 is YYEEEE. The CDR3 runs 14 residues. The V and J ends lost 0 bases and 1 base respectively, with 4 bases between them. The CDR3 sequence: CASSLVVNTGELFF. For the CDR3, the DNA is TGTGCCAGCAGCTTGGTAGTGAACACCGGGGAGCTGTTTTTT.

The chain carries TRBV27 and TRBJ1-6, with D possibly being TRBD1 (5 bases). Trimming took 6 bases from V and 7 from J, leaving 28 bases between them. The germline V gene has CDR1 MNHEY and CDR2 SMNVEV (reference sequence). This CDR3 spans 19 amino acids. The CDR3 loop reads CASRTGDSWGQNRNSPLHF. In nucleotides, the CDR3 is TGTGCCAGCAGGACTGGGGACTCCTGGGGTCAGAACAGAAATTCACCCCTCCACTTT.

The chain has TRBV5-1 and TRBJ1-1; D uncertain. Germline CDR1 SGHRS, CDR2 YFSETQ. The germline V and J ends were trimmed by 4 bases and 7 bases, with 14 bases remaining between them. The CDR3 covers 13 residues. Written as DNA, the CDR3 is TGCGCCAGCAGCGACGGCCCGTCCAGTGAAGCTTTCTTT. The encoded protein is CASSDGPSSEAFF.

The chain joins TRBV6-1 to TRBJ1-3; D uncertain. Looked up from germline, CDR1 is MNHNS and CDR2 is SASEGT. CDR3 length: 14 residues. Trimming removed 6 bases at V and 1 base at J, with 10 bases between. CDR3 sequence (DNA): TGTGCCAGCAGGAAGGAGGCATCTGGAAACACCATATATTTT. Translation gives CASRKEASGNTIYF.

This clone has only one observation. The chain carries TRBV27 and TRBJ1-6, with no clear D. Germline assignment: CDR1 MNHEY and CDR2 SMNVEV (reference sequence). Trimming shortened V by 6 bases and J by 10 bases, and 13 bases separated the two germline ends. The CDR3 extends over 13 amino acids. In DNA, the CDR3 is TGTGCCAGCAGCCTAACCCAGGCCTCACCCCTCCACTTT. The encoded protein is CASSLTQASPLHF.

This clone was recorded a few times. V is TRBV5-1 and J is TRBJ1-6; D unresolved. CDR1 is SGHRS, CDR2 YFSETQ, per germline. The CDR3 loop spans 13 amino acids. V lost 0 bases and J lost 10, with 8 bases in between. As DNA, the CDR3 is TGCGCCAGCAGCTTGGAAGCTGGCTCACCCCTCCACTTT. Its protein is CASSLEAGSPLHF.

This chain links TRBV5-6 with TRBJ1-1; D not resolved. There are 12 residues in the CDR3. V dropped 2 bases and J dropped 0 bases, with 2 bases sitting between them. CDR1 is SGHDT, CDR2 YYEEEE, per germline. CDR3 nucleotide sequence: TGTGCCAGCAGCTTCTTGAACACTGAAGCTTTCTTT. This encodes CASSFLNTEAFF.